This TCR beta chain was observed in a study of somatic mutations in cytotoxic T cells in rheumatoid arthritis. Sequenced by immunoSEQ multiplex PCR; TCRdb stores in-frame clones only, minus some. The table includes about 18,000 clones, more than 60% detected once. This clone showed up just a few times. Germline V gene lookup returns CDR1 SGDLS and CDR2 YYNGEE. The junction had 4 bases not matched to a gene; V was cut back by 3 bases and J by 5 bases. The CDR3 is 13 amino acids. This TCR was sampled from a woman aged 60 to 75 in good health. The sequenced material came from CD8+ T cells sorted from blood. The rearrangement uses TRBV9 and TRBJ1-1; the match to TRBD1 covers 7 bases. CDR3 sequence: CASSAGGLTEAFF. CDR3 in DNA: TGTGCCAGCAGCGCAGGGGGTTTGACTGAAGCTTTCTTT.